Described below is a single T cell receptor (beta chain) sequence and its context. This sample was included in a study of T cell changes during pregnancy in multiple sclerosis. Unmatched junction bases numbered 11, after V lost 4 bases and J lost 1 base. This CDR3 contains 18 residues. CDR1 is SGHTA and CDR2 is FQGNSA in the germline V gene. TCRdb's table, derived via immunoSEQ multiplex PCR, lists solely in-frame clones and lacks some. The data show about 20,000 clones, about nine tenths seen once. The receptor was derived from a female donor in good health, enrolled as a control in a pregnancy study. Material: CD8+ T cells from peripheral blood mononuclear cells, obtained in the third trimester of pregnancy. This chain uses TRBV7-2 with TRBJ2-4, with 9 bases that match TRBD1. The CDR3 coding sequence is TGTGCCAGCAGCTCCGGGACAGGGTGGCGTAGGGCCAAAAACATTCAGTACTTC. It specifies CASSSGTGWRRAKNIQYF. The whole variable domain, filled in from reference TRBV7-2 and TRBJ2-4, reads GAGVSQSPSNKVTEKGKDVELRCDPISGHTALYWYRQSLGQGLEFLIYFQGNSAPDKSGLPSDRFSAERTGGSVSTLTIQRTQQEDSAVYLCASSSGTGWRRAKNIQYFGAGTRLSVL.